Listed below are T cell receptor beta chains from one sample, sequenced in a study of blood T cell repertoires in COVID-19. TCRdb's copy holds only in-frame clones and misses some; the assay was immunoSEQ multiplex PCR. The sample contains a few hundred thousand clones, around 88% of which appear only once. Sequencing was done on a sample of peripheral blood. The origin of the receptors is a woman between 50 and 59 years old with acute or convalescent COVID-19. CDR3s include the opening cysteine and the closing phenylalanine or tryptophan. Fields, in order: clone size, J gene, V gene, D gene, CDR3 DNA, CDR3 protein. A D gene is named only where the DNA matches it firmly. Clone sizes are given selectively: once, few, many, or a class where the clone is expanded.

size: .
J: TRBJ1-1
V: TRBV11-2
D: .
DNA: TGTGCCAGCAGCCCCCTGTCCACTGAAGCTTTCTTT
CDR3: CASSPLSTEAFF

size: .
J: TRBJ2-5
V: TRBV7-9
D: TRBD1
DNA: TGTGCCAGCAGCCTTACGGGGACAGTGGAGACCCAGTACTTC
CDR3: CASSLTGTVETQYF

size: once
J: TRBJ2-1
V: TRBV18
D: TRBD2
DNA: TGTGCCAGCTCACCCGGGACTAGCTACAATGAGCAGTTCTTC
CDR3: CASSPGTSYNEQFF

size: .
J: TRBJ2-3
V: TRBV10-2
D: .
DNA: TGCGCCAGCAGGGTGGGACTGGGCACAGATACGCAGTATTTT
CDR3: CASRVGLGTDTQYF

size: .
J: TRBJ2-2
V: TRBV9
D: .
DNA: TGTGCCAGCAGCGTACAGGGTGGCACCGGGGAGCTGTTTTTT
CDR3: CASSVQGGTGELFF

size: .
J: TRBJ1-2
V: TRBV5-5
D: TRBD1
DNA: TGTGCCAGCAGCTTGGAGACAGGGGACATTAGTAACTATGGCTACACCTTC
CDR3: CASSLETGDISNYGYTF

size: .
J: TRBJ1-2
V: TRBV19
D: .
DNA: TGTGCCAGTAGTATTAACAGGGTAGATGGCTACACCTTC
CDR3: CASSINRVDGYTF

size: once
J: TRBJ2-3
V: TRBV11-1
D: .
DNA: TGTGCCAGCAGTTTAGGACAGACAAGAGTCACAGATACGCAGTATTTT
CDR3: CASSLGQTRVTDTQYF

size: once
J: TRBJ2-7
V: TRBV2
D: TRBD2
DNA: TGTGCCAGCATCGGACTAGCGGGAGGCTACGAGCAGTACTTC
CDR3: CASIGLAGGYEQYF

size: .
J: TRBJ1-1
V: TRBV7-8
D: .
DNA: TGTGCCAGCAGCTTCACAGGCAACACTGAAGCTTTCTTT
CDR3: CASSFTGNTEAFF

size: .
J: TRBJ2-4
V: TRBV5-4
D: .
DNA: TGTGCCAGCAGCTTGGGGGGGGTCGGGACAGAAGCCAAAAACATTCAGTACTTC
CDR3: CASSLGGVGTEAKNIQYF

size: .
J: TRBJ1-2
V: TRBV5-1
D: TRBD1
DNA: TGCGCCAGCAGCCAGGGACAGGGGCAAAGTTATGGCTACACCTTC
CDR3: CASSQGQGQSYGYTF